The 7 T cell receptor beta chains given below trace back to one sample, sequenced in a study of cytomegalovirus exposure and HLA in healthy donors. The PCR had 60 Vbeta and 13 Jbeta primers. Generated by immunoSEQ multiplex PCR, the TCRdb table keeps only in-frame clones and is missing some. This table holds about 190,000 clones, roughly 80% found once. Sequencing was done on a sample of PBMCs. These receptors were taken from a young woman in good health and CMV-seropositive.

The gene calls are TRBV7-9 and TRBJ2-7, with D possibly matching TRBD2 (5 bases). V lost 1 base and J lost 0, with 10 bases in between. CDR1 and CDR2 (germline): SEHNR, FQNEAQ (reference sequence). This CDR3 contains 15 residues. The CDR3 protein is CASSLGLFSSYEQYF. For the CDR3, the DNA is TGTGCCAGCAGCTTAGGACTATTCAGCTCCTACGAGCAGTACTTC.

J is TRBJ1-1 and V is TRBV9, with D unclear. Between the trimmed V and J ends, which lost 0 bases and 5 bases, there was a span of 8 bases. This CDR3 region has 13 residues. CDR1 SGDLS and CDR2 YYNGEE come from the germline V gene. CDR3 region: CASSVVTTTEAFF. In DNA, the CDR3 is TGTGCCAGCAGCGTAGTCACCACTACTGAAGCTTTCTTT.

The chain links TRBV7-6 to TRBJ2-7; TRBD2 aligns across 7 bases. Germline CDR1 is SGHVS and CDR2 is FNYEAQ. V lost 2 bases to trimming and J lost 0 bases; unmatched junction nucleotides: 10. This CDR3 is 17 amino acids long. DNA of the CDR3: TGTGCCAGCAGCTTACCGATGTCTAGCGGAAGCTCCTACGAGCAGTACTTC. Translating gives CASSLPMSSGSSYEQYF.

The chain has TRBV2 and TRBJ2-5, with D perhaps matching TRBD1 (6 bases). Trimming left V 7 bases short and J 3 bases short, with 15 bases between. CDR3 length: 14 residues. The germline V gene has CDR1 SNHLY and CDR2 FYNNEI. Written as DNA, the CDR3 is TGTGCCAGCATCACTGGGCCAGGGGAAGAGACCCAGTACTTC. This codes for CASITGPGEETQYF.

This sequence joins TRBV5-4 and TRBJ1-1, with 8 bases lining up with TRBD1. The V and J ends lost 3 bases and 3 bases, in that order; junction bases with no gene match: 7. The CDR3 loop spans 15 amino acids. Germline V gene data show CDR1 as SGHNT and CDR2 as YYREEE (reference sequence). The CDR3 nucleotides are TGTGCCAGCAGCTCGTCAGGGGGCAGGGACACTGAAGCTTTCTTT. Protein sequence: CASSSSGGRDTEAFF. The full variable domain, in which reference TRBV5-4 and TRBJ1-1 provide the parts outside the CDR3, is ETGVTQSPTHLIKTRGQQVTLRCSSQSGHNTVSWYQQALGQGPQFIFQYYREEENGRGNFPPRFSGLQFPNYSSELNVNALELDDSALYLCASSSSGGRDTEAFFGQGTRLTVV.

This clone was detected only a few times. The V call is TRBV5-1, the J call TRBJ2-7; TRBD1 might be the D (7 bases). V lost 2 bases, J lost 5 bases, and 14 bases lay in between. This CDR3 spans 14 amino acids. Germline CDR1 is SGHRS and CDR2 is YFSETQ. DNA for the CDR3: TGCGCCAGCAGCTTTAGGCAGGGGGAGGACGAGCAGTACTTC. It yields the protein CASSFRQGEDEQYF.

The CDR3 sequence is CAISEWSDRHGSGYEQYF. The CDR3 DNA is TGTGCCATCAGTGAATGGTCCGACAGGCACGGGTCTGGCTACGAGCAGTACTTC. The chain joins TRBV10-3 to TRBJ2-5; tentative D call: TRBD1 (6 bases). The J call may be in error: the DNA end matches TRBJ2-7 better. Germline V lookup: CDR1 ENHRY, CDR2 SYGVKD. This CDR3 has 18 amino acids.